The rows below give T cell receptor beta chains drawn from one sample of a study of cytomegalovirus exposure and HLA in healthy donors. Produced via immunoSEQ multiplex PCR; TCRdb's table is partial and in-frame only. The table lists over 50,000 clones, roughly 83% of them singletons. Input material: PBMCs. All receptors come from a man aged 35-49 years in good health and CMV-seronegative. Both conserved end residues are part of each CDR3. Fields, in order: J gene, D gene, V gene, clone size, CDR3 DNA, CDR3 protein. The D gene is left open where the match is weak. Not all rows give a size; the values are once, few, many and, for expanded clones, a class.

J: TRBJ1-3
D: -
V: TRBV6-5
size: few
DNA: TGTGCCAGCAGTTACGACAGCTATGGAAACACCATATATTTT
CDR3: CASSYDSYGNTIYF

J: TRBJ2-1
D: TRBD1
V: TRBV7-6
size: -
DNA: TGTGCCAGCAGACCCGGGACAGGGTATGAGCAGTTCTTC
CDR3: CASRPGTGYEQFF

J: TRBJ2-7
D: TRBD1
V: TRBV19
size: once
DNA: TGTGCCAGTAGTCCAGGGACAGGCTACGAGCAGTACTTC
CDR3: CASSPGTGYEQYF

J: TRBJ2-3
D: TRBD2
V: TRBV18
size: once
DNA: TGTGCCAGTTACAAAAGCGGGGGCCCAGATACGCAGTATTTT
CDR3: CASYKSGGPDTQYF

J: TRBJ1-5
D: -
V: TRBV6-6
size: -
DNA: TGTGCCAGCCGCGGTAACAATCAGCCCCAGCATTTT
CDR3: CASRGNNQPQHF

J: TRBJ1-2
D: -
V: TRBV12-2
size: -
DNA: TGTGCAAGTCGCTTATCGACAGAATATGGCTACACCTTC
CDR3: CASRLSTEYGYTF

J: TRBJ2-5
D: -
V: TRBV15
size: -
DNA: TGTGCCACCAGCGGAGAGATGAGGGCAGAGACCCAGTACTTC
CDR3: CATSGEMRAETQYF

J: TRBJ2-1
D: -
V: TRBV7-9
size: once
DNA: TGTGCCAGCAGCTCCCACGGAGAGGGTGAGCAGTTCTTC
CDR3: CASSSHGEGEQFF

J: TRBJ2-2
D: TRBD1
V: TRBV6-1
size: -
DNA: TGTGCCAGCAGTGAGGACAGGACGAGCACCGGGGAGCTGTTTTTT
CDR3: CASSEDRTSTGELFF

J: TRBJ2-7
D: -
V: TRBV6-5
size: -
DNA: TGTGCCAGCAGTTACTCGGCCTCGAGAGGTTCCTACGAGCAGTACTTC
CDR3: CASSYSASRGSYEQYF

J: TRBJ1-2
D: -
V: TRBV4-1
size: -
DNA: TGCGCCAGCAGCCAAGATACAGGGACGGACTATGGCTACACCTTC
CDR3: CASSQDTGTDYGYTF

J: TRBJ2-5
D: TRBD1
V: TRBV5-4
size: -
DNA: TGTGCCAGCAGCACTGGGACAGGGGTTCGTGAGACCCAGTACTTC
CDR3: CASSTGTGVRETQYF

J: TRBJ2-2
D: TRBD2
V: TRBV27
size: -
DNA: TGTGCCAGCACCATAGCGGGGGCTGCCGGGGAGCTGTTTTTT
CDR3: CASTIAGAAGELFF

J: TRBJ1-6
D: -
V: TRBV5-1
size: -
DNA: TGCGCCAGCAGCTTGGACAATTTTTCACCCCTCCACTTT
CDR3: CASSLDNFSPLHF

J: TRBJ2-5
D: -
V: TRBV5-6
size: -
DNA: TGTGCCAGCAGCTTTCAAGGGAGAGAGACCCAGTACTTC
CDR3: CASSFQGRETQYF

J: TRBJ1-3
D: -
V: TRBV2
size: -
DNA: TGTGCCAGCAAACACTCTAGGAGCTCTGGAAACACCATATATTTT
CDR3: CASKHSRSSGNTIYF

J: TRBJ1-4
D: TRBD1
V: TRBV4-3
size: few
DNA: TGCGCCAGCAGCCAAGATGGACAGGGGCTTAATGAAAAACTGTTTTTT
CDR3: CASSQDGQGLNEKLFF

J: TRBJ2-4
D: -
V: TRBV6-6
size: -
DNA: TGTGCCAGCAGCCAAGGGACTCTTTTAGACATTCAGTACTTC
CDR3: CASSQGTLLDIQYF

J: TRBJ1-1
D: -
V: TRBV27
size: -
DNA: TGTGCCAGCAGTTTGTCCCTACCGAACACTGAAGCTTTCTTT
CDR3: CASSLSLPNTEAFF

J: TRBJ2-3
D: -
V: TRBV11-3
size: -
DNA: TGTGCCAGCATGGGGAGGGGGGGCACAGATACGCAGTATTTT
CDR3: CASMGRGGTDTQYF

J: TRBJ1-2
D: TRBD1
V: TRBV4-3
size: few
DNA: TGCGCCAGCAGCCAAGGCAGGGGGCTTTTGAATGGCTACACCTTC
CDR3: CASSQGRGLLNGYTF

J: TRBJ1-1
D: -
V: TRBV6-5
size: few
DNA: TGTGCCAGCAGTTGGCAGAGGGAGACTGAAGCTTTCTTT
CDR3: CASSWQRETEAFF